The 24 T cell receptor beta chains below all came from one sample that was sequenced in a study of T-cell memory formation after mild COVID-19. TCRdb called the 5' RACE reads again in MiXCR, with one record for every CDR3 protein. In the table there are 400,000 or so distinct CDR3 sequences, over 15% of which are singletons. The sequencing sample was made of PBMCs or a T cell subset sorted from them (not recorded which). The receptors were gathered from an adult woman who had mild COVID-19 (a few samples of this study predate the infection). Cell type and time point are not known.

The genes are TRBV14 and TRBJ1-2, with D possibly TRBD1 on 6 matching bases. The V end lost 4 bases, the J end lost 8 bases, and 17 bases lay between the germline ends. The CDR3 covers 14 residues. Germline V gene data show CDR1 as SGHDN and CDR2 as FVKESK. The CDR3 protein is CASSRVSQGGGYTF. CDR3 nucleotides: TGTGCCAGCAGCCGCGTTTCACAGGGAGGAGGCTACACCTTC.

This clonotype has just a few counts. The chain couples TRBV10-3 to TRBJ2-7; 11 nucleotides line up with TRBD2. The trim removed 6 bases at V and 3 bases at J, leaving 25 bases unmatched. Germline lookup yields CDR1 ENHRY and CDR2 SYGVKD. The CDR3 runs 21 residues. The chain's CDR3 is CAISARTGEGLAGGMIYEQYF. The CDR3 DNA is TGTGCCATCAGCGCCCGGACAGGGGAGGGCTTAGCGGGAGGGATGATCTACGAGCAGTACTTC.

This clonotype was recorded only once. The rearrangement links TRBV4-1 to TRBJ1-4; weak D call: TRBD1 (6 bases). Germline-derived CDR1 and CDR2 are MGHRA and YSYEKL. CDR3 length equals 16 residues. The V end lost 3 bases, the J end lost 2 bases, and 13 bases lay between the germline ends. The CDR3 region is CASSHMTGPTNEKLFF. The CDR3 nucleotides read TGCGCCAGCAGCCACATGACAGGACCTACTAATGAAAAACTGTTTTTT.

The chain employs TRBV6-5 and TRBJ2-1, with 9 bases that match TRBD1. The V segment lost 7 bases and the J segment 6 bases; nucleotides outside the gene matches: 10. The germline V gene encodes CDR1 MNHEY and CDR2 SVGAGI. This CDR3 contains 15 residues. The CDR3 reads CASTLGQGFVNEQFF. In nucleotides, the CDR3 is TGTGCCAGCACCCTCGGACAGGGGTTCGTCAATGAGCAGTTCTTC.

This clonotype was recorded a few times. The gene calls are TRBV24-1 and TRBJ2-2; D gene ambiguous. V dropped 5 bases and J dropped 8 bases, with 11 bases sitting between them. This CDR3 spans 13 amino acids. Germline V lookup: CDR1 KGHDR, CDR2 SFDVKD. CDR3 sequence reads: CATSAVGPGELFF. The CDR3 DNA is TGTGCCACCAGTGCCGTAGGGCCTGGGGAGCTGTTTTTT.

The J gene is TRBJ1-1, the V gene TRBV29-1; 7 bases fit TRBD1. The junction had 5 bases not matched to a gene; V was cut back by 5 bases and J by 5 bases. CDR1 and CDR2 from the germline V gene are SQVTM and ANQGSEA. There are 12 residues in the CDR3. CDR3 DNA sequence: TGCAGCGTTCTTCCAGGGGGTACTGAAGCTTTCTTT. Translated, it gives CSVLPGGTEAFF.

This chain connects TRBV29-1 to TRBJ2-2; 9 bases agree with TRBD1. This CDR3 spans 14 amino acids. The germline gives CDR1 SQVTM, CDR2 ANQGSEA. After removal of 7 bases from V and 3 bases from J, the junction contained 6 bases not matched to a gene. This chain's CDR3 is CSGARTGDTGELFF. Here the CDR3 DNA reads TGCAGCGGTGCCCGGACAGGGGACACCGGGGAGCTGTTTTTT.

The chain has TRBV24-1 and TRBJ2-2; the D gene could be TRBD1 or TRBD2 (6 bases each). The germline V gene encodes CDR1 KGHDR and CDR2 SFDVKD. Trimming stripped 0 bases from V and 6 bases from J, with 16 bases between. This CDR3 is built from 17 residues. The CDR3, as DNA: TGTGCCACCAGTGATTTGCAGGGGCCGCGCGGGGCCGGGGAGCTGTTTTTT. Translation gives CATSDLQGPRGAGELFF.

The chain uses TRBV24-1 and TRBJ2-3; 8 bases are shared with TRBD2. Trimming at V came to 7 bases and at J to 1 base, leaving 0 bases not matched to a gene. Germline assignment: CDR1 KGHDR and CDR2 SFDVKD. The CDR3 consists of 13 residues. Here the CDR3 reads CATRTSGTDTQYF. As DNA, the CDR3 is TGTGCCACCAGGACTAGCGGCACAGATACGCAGTATTTT.

CDR3 sequence reads: CSARDSQMNTEAFF. DNA of the CDR3: TGCAGTGCTAGAGATAGTCAGATGAACACTGAAGCTTTCTTT. V and J are TRBV20-1 and TRBJ1-1; D is uncertain. The CDR3 length is 14 residues. Deletions cut 0 bases from V and 0 bases from J, with 8 bases between. The V gene's germline CDR1 is DFQATT and CDR2 SNEGSKA (reference sequence).

The DNA of the CDR3 is TGCGCCAGCAGCTATAGGACAGGGGAGAATTCACCCCTCCACTTT. Its protein is CASSYRTGENSPLHF. The gene calls are TRBV5-1 and TRBJ1-6, with TRBD1 matching 9 bases. The CDR3 sequence is 15 residues long. V was pared by 3 bases and J by 7 bases, with 5 bases of the junction left unmatched. CDR1 and CDR2 (germline): SGHRS, YFSETQ.

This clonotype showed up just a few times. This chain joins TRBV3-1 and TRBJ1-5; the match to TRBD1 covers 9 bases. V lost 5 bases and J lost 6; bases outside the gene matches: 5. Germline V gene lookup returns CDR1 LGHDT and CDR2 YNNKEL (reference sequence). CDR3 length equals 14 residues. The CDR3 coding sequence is TGTGCCAGCAGCGAAACAGGGGGCGGTCAGCCCCAGCATTTT. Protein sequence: CASSETGGGQPQHF.

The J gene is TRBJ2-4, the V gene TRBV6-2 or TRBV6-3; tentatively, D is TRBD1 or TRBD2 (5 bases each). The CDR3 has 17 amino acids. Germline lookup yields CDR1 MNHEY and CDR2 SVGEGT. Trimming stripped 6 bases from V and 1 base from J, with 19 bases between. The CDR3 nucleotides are TGTGCCAGCAGCCCAGCCGAGGGGATAGGTGCCAAAAACATTCAGTACTTC. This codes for CASSPAEGIGAKNIQYF.

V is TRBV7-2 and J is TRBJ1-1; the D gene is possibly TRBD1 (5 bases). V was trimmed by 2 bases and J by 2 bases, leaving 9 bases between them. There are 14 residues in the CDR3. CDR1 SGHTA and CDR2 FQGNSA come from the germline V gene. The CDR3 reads CASSLFDSNTEAFF. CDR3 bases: TGTGCCAGCAGCTTATTTGACAGTAACACTGAAGCTTTCTTT.

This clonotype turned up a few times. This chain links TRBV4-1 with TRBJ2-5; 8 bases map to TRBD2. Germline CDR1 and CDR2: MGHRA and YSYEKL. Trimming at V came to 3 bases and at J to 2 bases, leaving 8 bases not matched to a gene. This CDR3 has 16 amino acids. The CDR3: CASSQDGSGVQETQYF. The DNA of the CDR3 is TGCGCCAGCAGCCAGGATGGTAGCGGGGTGCAAGAGACCCAGTACTTC.

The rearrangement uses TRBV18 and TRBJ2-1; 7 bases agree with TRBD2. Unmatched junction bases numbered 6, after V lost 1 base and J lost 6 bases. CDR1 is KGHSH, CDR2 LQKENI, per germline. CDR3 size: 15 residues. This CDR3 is CASSPQRGGGNEQFF. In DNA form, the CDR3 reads TGTGCCAGCTCACCACAGCGGGGTGGGGGCAATGAGCAGTTCTTC.

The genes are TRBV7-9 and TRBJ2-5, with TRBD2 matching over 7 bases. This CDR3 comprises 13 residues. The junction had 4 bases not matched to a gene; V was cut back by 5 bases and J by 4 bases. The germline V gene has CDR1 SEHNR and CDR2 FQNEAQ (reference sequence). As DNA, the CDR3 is TGTGCCAGCAGCGCGCCGGGGGGAGAGACCCAGTACTTC. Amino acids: CASSAPGGETQYF.

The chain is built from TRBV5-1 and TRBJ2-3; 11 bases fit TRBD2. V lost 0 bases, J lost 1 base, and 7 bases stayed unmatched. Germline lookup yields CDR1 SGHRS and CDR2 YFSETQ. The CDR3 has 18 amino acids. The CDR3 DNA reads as TGCGCCAGCAGCTTGGCCCCTCCACTAGCGGGGGGCACAGATACGCAGTATTTT. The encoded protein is CASSLAPPLAGGTDTQYF. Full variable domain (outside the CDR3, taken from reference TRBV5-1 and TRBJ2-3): KAGVTQTPRYLIKTRGQQVTLSCSPISGHRSVSWYQQTPGQGLQFLFEYFSETQRNKGNFPGRFSGRQFSNSRSEMNVSTLELGDSALYLCASSLAPPLAGGTDTQYFGPGTRLTVL.

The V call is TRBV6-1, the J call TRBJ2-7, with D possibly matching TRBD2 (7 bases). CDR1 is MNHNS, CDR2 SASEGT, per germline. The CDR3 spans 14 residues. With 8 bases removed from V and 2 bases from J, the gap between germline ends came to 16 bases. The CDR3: CASSRGGQTYEQYF. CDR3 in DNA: TGTGCCAGCTCGAGGGGGGGCCAAACCTACGAGCAGTACTTC.

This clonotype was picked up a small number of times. The CDR3 spells CASRGLAGRNEQFF. The CDR3 coding sequence is TGTGCCAGCAGGGGACTAGCGGGGAGGAATGAGCAGTTCTTC. The chain combines TRBV2 with TRBJ2-1, with 13 bases matching TRBD2. CDR3 length equals 14 residues. V was pared by 6 bases and J by 7 bases, with 3 bases of the junction left unmatched. Looked up from germline, CDR1 is SNHLY and CDR2 is FYNNEI.

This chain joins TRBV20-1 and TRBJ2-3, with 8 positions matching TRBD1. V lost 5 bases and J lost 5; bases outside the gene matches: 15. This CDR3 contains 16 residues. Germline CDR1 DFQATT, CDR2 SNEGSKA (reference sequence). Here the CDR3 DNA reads TGCAGTGCTTGGGGAATGCAGGGGGCGCGGAGAGATACGCAGTATTTT. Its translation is CSAWGMQGARRDTQYF.

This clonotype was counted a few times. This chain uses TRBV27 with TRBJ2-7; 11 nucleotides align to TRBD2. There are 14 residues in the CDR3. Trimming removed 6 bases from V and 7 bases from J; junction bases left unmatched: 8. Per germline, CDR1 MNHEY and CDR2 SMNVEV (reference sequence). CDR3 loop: CASRLAGVSGEQYF. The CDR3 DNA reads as TGTGCCAGCAGACTAGCGGGGGTCTCGGGTGAGCAGTACTTC.

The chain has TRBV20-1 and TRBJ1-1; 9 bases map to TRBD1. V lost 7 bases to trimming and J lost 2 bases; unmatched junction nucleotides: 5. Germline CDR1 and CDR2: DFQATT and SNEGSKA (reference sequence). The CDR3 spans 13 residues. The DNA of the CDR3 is TGCAGTGGACTGGGACAGGGTAACACTGAAGCTTTCTTT. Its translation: CSGLGQGNTEAFF.

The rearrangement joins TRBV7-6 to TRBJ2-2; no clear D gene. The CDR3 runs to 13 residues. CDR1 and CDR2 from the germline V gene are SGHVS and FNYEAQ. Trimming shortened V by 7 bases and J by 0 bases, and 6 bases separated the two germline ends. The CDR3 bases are TGTGCCAGCAAACAGACGAACACCGGGGAGCTGTTTTTT. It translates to CASKQTNTGELFF.